Below, one T cell receptor beta chain is given with its context. Its specificity is unknown. The data are from a study of graft-versus-host responses after intestinal transplantation. Sequencing used immunoSEQ multiplex PCR; TCRdb keeps in-frame clones, though not all of them. The sample carries 90,000 to 95,000 clones, around 90% recorded once. The sample was unstimulated CD8+ T cells sorted from spleen or lymph node cells, taken before intestinal transplant. This clonotype originated in a human donor who received an intestinal transplant.

The CDR3 DNA sequence: TGTGCCAGCAGGCGGGACAGCCCTAACTATGGCTACACCTTC. This encodes CASRRDSPNYGYTF. The chain uses TRBV6-5 and TRBJ1-2, with 7 bases aligning to TRBD1. The CDR3 has 14 residues. Germline loops: CDR1 MNHEY, CDR2 SVGAGI. V dropped 6 bases and J dropped 0; count of bases not matched to a gene: 4.